One and the same sample provided the 14 T cell receptor beta chains below, sequenced in a study of blood T cell repertoires in COVID-19. Assay: immunoSEQ multiplex PCR; the TCRdb copy retains only in-frame clones and omits some. The table shows roughly 250,000 clones, with about 80% occurring only once. Material: peripheral blood. All receptors derive from an elderly woman with acute or convalescent COVID-19.

The chain uses TRBV19 and TRBJ1-1, with 7 bases that match TRBD1. The CDR3 consists of 13 residues. Per germline, CDR1 LNHDA and CDR2 SQIVND (reference sequence). The ends lost 4 bases at V and 6 bases at J; junction bases unmatched: 5. CDR3: CASSTTGAAEAFF. In DNA, the CDR3 is TGTGCCAGTAGTACAACAGGGGCCGCTGAAGCTTTCTTT.

This chain joins TRBV5-1 and TRBJ2-1; 9 nucleotides line up with TRBD2. The CDR3 covers 16 residues. CDR1 is SGHRS, CDR2 YFSETQ, per germline. V gave up 4 bases and J gave up 2 bases; unmatched junction bases: 7. The CDR3 here is CASSLSGRSTYNEQFF. Written as DNA, the CDR3 is TGCGCCAGCAGCCTTAGCGGGAGATCTACCTACAATGAGCAGTTCTTC. Full variable domain (missing parts from reference TRBV5-1 and TRBJ2-1): KAGVTQTPRYLIKTRGQQVTLSCSPISGHRSVSWYQQTPGQGLQFLFEYFSETQRNKGNFPGRFSGRQFSNSRSEMNVSTLELGDSALYLCASSLSGRSTYNEQFFGPGTRLTVL.

The CDR3 region is CASGLGGDGEKLFF. CDR3 DNA: TGTGCTAGTGGTTTGGGGGGGGACGGGGAAAAACTGTTTTTT. The chain recombines TRBV12-5 with TRBJ1-4; D perhaps matches TRBD1 (5 bases). V shed 1 base and J shed 8 bases, with 11 bases lying between them. This CDR3 contains 14 residues. From germline, CDR1 is LGHNT and CDR2 FRNRAP.

This chain uses TRBV3-1 (or the pseudogene TRBV3-2) with TRBJ2-7, with 8 bases that match TRBD2. The CDR3 consists of 16 residues. Germline values: CDR1 LGHDT, CDR2 YNNKEL (reference sequence). With 5 bases clipped from V and 4 bases from J, the junction kept 13 bases outside the gene matches. The CDR3 region is CASSDTMERGRYEQYF. The CDR3 DNA sequence: TGTGCCAGCAGCGACACTATGGAGCGGGGGAGATACGAGCAGTACTTC.

This chain uses TRBV12-5 with TRBJ1-2, with TRBD1 as a possible D gene (5 bases). CDR3 length equals 14 residues. Germline V gives CDR1 LGHNT, CDR2 FRNRAP. V lost 1 base and J 1 base, leaving 7 bases between the germline ends. DNA of the CDR3: TGTGCTAGTGGTTTGGGGCAGGGTAACTATGGCTACACCTTC. This sequence encodes CASGLGQGNYGYTF.

The chain links TRBV12-3 or TRBV12-4 to TRBJ1-6; possible D gene TRBD1, 5 bases. The CDR3 runs 12 residues. V dropped 2 bases and J dropped 10 bases, with 6 bases sitting between them. CDR3 region: CASSLRGSPLHF. The DNA of the CDR3 is TGTGCCAGCAGTTTACGGGGGTCACCCCTCCACTTT.

The chain has TRBV5-1 and TRBJ2-5; 8 bases map to TRBD1. CDR1 and CDR2 (germline): SGHRS, YFSETQ. This CDR3 has 13 amino acids. V shed 3 bases, J shed 10 bases, and the junction held 8 bases outside the gene matches. Here the CDR3 DNA reads TGCGCCAGCAGCTCACAGGGGGAAGGGGACCAGTACTTC. Translated, it gives CASSSQGEGDQYF.

The chain links TRBV6-1 to TRBJ1-1; 7 nucleotides match TRBD1. Germline values: CDR1 MNHNS, CDR2 SASEGT. The CDR3 has 15 residues. V shed 5 bases and J 1 base; nucleotides not matched to a gene: 7. The CDR3 DNA is TGTGCCAGCAGTAACACCGGGACAGCGAACACTGAAGCTTTCTTT. Its protein product is CASSNTGTANTEAFF.

This chain links TRBV6-2 or TRBV6-3 with TRBJ2-3; 8 positions agree with TRBD2. Trimming removed 6 bases from V and 2 bases from J; junction bases left unmatched: 13. The germline CDR1 and CDR2 sequences are MNHEY and SVGEGT. The length of the CDR3 is 17 residues. The CDR3 loop reads CASSMSLRGLDTDTQYF. The CDR3 bases are TGTGCCAGCAGCATGTCCTTGAGGGGACTAGACACAGATACGCAGTATTTT.

The chain recombines TRBV4-3 with TRBJ2-7; tentative D call: TRBD1 (5 bases). CDR3 length: 14 residues. Trimming shortened V by 1 base and J by 6 bases, and 13 bases separated the two germline ends. Germline V gene lookup returns CDR1 LGHNA and CDR2 YSLEER. The DNA of the CDR3 is TGCGCCAGCAGCCAAGTTTCAGGGTTTTCCGAGCAGTACTTC. This sequence encodes CASSQVSGFSEQYF.

The V call is TRBV3-1 (or the pseudogene TRBV3-2), the J call TRBJ2-5; TRBD1 might be the D (5 bases). The germline V gene encodes CDR1 LGHDT and CDR2 YNNKEL (reference sequence). The CDR3 extends over 13 amino acids. The V end lost 2 bases, the J end lost 7 bases, and 11 bases lay between the germline ends. This CDR3 is CASSQSRQGTQYF. The CDR3 region has the DNA TGTGCCAGCAGCCAATCCCGCCAGGGGACCCAGTACTTC.

The rearrangement links TRBV5-1 to TRBJ2-7; no firm D call. CDR3 length: 11 amino acids. CDR1 and CDR2 (germline): SGHRS, YFSETQ. The V end lost 7 bases, the J end lost 3 bases, and 8 bases lay between the germline ends. The CDR3 DNA follows: TGCGCCAGCGGAGATAGCTACGAGCAGTACTTC. Protein sequence: CASGDSYEQYF.

The chain links TRBV5-8 to TRBJ1-6; TRBD1 might be the D (5 bases). The CDR3 contains 16 residues. Germline V gives CDR1 SGHTS, CDR2 YDEGEE. Trimming removed 4 bases at V and 13 bases at J, with 24 bases between. Here the CDR3 reads CASSRLSGVSPSPLHF. The CDR3 region has the DNA TGTGCCAGCAGCCGACTGTCGGGGGTTTCTCCGTCGCCCCTCCACTTT.

The chain carries TRBV6-5 and TRBJ1-5, with 9 positions matching TRBD1. The germline gives CDR1 MNHEY, CDR2 SVGAGI. V dropped 6 bases and J dropped 3; count of bases not matched to a gene: 3. The CDR3 sequence is 14 residues long. The CDR3 coding sequence is TGTGCCAGCAGCGACAGGGGGTTCAATCAGCCCCAGCATTTT. Translating gives CASSDRGFNQPQHF.